This T cell receptor beta chain was retrieved from a study of OX40 agonist ivuxolimab in advanced cancers. The assay was immunoSEQ multiplex PCR, and TCRdb's table has in-frame clones only and misses some. This table holds roughly 110,000 clones, just over 90% found once. The sample consisted of CD4+ or CD8+ T cells sorted from blood, taken in a trial of the OX40 agonist ivuxolimab. This sequence originates from an adult with an advanced solid tumor such as melanoma, head and neck, liver or kidney cancer.

Here the CDR3 reads CAWSKMAYFQETQYF. In DNA form, the CDR3 reads TGTGCCTGGAGTAAGATGGCTTACTTCCAAGAGACCCAGTACTTC. This chain joins TRBV30 and TRBJ2-5; the D is unclear. The CDR3 is made up of 15 amino acids. CDR1 and CDR2 from the germline V gene are GTSNPN and SVGIG (reference sequence). V lost 2 bases to trimming and J lost 1 base, with 14 bases between them.